This T cell receptor beta chain was observed in a study of cytomegalovirus exposure and HLA in healthy donors. The CDR3 loop spans 18 amino acids. Trimming at V came to 1 base and at J to 0 bases, leaving 9 bases not matched to a gene. Germline CDR1 is MGHRA and CDR2 is YSYEKL. With 60 Vbeta and 13 Jbeta primers, the PCR was carried out. Method: immunoSEQ multiplex PCR; TCRdb's copy keeps in-frame clones and lacks some. The sample yields about 130,000 clones, 74% seen once. The TCR comes from a woman in her forties or fifties in good health and CMV-seropositive. The sample was PBMCs. V is TRBV4-1 and J is TRBJ2-1, with 7 bases lining up with TRBD1. CDR3 sequence: CASSQAEPRGPSYNEQFF. The CDR3 coding sequence is TGCGCCAGCAGCCAAGCTGAGCCTAGGGGGCCCTCCTACAATGAGCAGTTCTTC.